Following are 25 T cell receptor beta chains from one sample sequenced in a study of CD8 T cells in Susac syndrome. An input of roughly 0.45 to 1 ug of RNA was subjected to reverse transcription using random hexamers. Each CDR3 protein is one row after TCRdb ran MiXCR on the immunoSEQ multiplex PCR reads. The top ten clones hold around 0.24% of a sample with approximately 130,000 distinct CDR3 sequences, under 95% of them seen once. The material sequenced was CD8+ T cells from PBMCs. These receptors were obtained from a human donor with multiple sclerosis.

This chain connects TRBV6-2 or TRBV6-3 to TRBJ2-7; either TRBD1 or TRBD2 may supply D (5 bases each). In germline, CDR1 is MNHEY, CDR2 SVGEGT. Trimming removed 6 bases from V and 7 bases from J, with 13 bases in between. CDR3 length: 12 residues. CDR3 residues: CASRGTGWEQYF. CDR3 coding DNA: TGTGCCAGCAGGGGGACGGGCTGGGAGCAGTACTTC.

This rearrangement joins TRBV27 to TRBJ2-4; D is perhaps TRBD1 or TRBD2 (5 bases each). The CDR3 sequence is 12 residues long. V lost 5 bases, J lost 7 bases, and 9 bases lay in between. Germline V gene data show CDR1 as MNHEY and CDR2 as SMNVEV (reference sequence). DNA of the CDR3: TGTGCCAGCAGTCACCGGGACAACATTCAGTACTTC. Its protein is CASSHRDNIQYF.

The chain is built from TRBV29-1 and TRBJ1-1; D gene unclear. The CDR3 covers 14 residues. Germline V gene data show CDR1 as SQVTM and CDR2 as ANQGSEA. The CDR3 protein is CAVREGGLNTEAFF. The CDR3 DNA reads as TGCGCAGTTAGAGAGGGAGGGTTGAACACTGAAGCTTTCTTT. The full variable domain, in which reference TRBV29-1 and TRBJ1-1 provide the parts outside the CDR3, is SAVISQKPSRDICQRGTSLTIQCQVDSQVTMMFWYRQQPGQSLTLIATANQGSEATYESGFVIDKFPISRPNLTFSTLTVSNMSPEDSSIYLCAVREGGLNTEAFFGQGTRLTVV.

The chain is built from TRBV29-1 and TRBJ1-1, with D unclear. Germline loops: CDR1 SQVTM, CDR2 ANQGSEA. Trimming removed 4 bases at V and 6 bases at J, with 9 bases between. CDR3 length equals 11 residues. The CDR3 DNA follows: TGCAGCGTTGCCGAGGAGGCTGAAGCTTTCTTT. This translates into CSVAEEAEAFF.

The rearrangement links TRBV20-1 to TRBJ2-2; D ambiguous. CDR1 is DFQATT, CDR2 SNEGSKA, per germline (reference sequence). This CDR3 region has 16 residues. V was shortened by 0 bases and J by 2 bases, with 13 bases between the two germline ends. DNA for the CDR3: TGCAGTGCTAGAGACAACAAAGTAGCTAACACCGGGGAGCTGTTTTTT. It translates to CSARDNKVANTGELFF.

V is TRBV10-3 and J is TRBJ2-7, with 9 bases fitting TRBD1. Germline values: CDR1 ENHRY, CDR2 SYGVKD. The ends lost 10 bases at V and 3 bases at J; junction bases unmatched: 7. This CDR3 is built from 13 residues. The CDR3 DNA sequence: TGTGCCAGCTGGGGGACAGGGTTCTACGAGCAGTACTTC. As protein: CASWGTGFYEQYF.

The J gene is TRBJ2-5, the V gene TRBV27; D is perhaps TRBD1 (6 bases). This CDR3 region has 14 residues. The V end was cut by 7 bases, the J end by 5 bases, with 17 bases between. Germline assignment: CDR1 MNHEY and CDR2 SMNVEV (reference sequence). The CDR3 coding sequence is TGTGCCAGCATGTCCGACAGGAATATGGAGACCCAGTACTTC. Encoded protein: CASMSDRNMETQYF.

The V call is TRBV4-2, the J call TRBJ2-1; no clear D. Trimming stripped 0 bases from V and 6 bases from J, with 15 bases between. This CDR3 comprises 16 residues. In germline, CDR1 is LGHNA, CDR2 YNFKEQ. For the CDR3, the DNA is TGTGCCAGCAGCCAAGAAGAGCTTGACTTCTCCAATGAGCAGTTCTTC. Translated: CASSQEELDFSNEQFF.

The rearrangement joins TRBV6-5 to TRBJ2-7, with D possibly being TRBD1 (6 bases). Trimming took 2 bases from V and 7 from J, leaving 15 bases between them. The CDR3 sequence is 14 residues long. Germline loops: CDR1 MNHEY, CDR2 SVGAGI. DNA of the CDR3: TGTGCCAGCAGTTACGATGTAGGGGGTTGGGAGCAGTACTTC. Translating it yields CASSYDVGGWEQYF.

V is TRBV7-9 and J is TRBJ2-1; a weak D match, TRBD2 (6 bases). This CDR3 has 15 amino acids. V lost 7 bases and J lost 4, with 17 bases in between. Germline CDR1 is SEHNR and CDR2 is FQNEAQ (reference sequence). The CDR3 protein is CASTSTRAGYNEQFF. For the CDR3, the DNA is TGTGCCAGCACCTCGACCCGAGCGGGTTACAATGAGCAGTTCTTC.

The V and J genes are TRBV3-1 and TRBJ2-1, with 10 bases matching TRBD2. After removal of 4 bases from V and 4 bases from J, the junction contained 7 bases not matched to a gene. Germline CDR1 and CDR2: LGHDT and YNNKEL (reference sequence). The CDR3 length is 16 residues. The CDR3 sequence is CASSLTSGEGYNEQFF. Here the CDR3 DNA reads TGTGCCAGCAGCCTTACTAGCGGGGAGGGGTACAATGAGCAGTTCTTC.

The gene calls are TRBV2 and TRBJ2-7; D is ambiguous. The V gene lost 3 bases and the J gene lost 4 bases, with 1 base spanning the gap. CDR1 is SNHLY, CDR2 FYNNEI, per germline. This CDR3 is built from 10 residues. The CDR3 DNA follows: TGTGCCAGCAGTGAGTACGAGCAGTACTTC. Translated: CASSEYEQYF.

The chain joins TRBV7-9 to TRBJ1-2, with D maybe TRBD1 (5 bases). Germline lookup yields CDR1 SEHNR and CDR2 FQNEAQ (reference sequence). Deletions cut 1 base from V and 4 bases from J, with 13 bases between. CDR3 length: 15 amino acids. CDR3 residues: CASSLDFQGAYGYTF. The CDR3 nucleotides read TGTGCCAGCAGCTTAGATTTCCAGGGTGCCTATGGCTACACCTTC.

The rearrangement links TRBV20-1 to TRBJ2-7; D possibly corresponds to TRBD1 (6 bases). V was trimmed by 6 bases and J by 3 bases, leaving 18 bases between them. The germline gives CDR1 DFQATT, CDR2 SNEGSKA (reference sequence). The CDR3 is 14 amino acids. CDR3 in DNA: TGCAGTGCCCTGATTCCGGGACAAGGCTACGAGCAGTACTTC. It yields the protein CSALIPGQGYEQYF.

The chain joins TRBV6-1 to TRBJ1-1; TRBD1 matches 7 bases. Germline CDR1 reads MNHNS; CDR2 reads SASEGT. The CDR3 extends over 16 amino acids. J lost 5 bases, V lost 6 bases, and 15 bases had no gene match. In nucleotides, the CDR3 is TGTGCCAGCAGCTTCATGTCCGGGACAGAGGCAACTGAAGCTTTCTTT. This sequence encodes CASSFMSGTEATEAFF.

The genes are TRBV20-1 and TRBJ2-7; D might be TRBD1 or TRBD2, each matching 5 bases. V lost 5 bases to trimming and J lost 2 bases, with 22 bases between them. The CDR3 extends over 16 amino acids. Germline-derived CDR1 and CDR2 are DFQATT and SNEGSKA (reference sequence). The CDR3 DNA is TGCAGTGCTGAGGGACCCTGGTCGAGGGAAACCTACGAGCAGTACTTC. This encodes CSAEGPWSRETYEQYF.

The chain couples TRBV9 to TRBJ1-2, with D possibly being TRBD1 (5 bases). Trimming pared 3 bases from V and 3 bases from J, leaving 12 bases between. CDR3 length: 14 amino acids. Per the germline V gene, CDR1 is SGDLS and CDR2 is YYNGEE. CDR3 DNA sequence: TGTGCCAGCAGCGCCGAGTGGGGGGACTATGGCTACACCTTC. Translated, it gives CASSAEWGDYGYTF.

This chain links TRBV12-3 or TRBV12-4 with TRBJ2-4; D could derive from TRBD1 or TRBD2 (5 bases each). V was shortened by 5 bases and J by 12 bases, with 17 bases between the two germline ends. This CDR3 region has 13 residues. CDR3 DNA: TGTGCCAGCAGTCCACCCGGGGAACAGGATCAGTACTTC. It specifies CASSPPGEQDQYF.

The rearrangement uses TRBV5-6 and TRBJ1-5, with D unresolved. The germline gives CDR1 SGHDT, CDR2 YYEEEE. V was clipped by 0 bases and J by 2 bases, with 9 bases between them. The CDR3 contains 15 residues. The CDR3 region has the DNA TGTGCCAGCAGCTTGGCCGGGTGGGGCAATCAGCCCCAGCATTTT. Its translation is CASSLAGWGNQPQHF.

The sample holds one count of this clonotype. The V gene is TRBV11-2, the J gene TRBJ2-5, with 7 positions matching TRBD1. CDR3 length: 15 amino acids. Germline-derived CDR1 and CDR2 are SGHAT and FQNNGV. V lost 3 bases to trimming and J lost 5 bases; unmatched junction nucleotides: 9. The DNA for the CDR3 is TGTGCCAGCAGCTTTTTAGAGAGGGGGCAGGAGACCCAGTACTTC. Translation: CASSFLERGQETQYF.

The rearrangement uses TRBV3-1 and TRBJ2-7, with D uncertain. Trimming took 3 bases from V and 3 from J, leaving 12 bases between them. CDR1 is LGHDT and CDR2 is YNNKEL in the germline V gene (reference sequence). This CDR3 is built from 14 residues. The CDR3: CASSQNADHYEQYF. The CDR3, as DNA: TGTGCCAGCAGCCAGAATGCGGACCACTACGAGCAGTACTTC.

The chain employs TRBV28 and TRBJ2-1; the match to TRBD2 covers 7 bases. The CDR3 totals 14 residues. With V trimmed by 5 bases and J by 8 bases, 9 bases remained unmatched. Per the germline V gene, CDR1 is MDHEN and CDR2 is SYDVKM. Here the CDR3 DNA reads TGTGCCAGCAGTCTGACGCCCACTAGCGATGAGCAGTTCTTC. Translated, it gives CASSLTPTSDEQFF.

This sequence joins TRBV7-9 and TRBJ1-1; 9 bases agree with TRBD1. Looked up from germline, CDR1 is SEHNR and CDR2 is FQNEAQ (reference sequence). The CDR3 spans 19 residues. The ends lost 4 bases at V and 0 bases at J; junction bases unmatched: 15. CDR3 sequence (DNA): TGTGCCAGCAGCTCCACAATACAGGGGGCTCATGGGATGAACACTGAAGCTTTCTTT. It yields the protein CASSSTIQGAHGMNTEAFF.

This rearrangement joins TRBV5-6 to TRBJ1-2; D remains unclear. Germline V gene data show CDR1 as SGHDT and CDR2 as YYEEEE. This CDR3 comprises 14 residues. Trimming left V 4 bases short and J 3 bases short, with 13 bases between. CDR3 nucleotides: TGTGCCAGCAGCCCAGGCGCCGAATACTATGGCTACACCTTC. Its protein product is CASSPGAEYYGYTF.

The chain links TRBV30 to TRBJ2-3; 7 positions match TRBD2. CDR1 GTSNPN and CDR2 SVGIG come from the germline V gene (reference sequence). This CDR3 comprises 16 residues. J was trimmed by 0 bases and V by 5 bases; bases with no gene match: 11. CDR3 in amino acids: CAWVPPSGSSTDTQYF. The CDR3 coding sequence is TGTGCCTGGGTCCCCCCTAGCGGATCTAGCACAGATACGCAGTATTTT.